This T cell receptor (beta chain) was profiled in a study of T-cell memory formation after mild COVID-19 (dated by TCRdb to the early 2020s). Regarding the study in general: Most TCR sequence clusters were specific to one of the two donors. In two donors, T-cell clones that expanded and contracted after mild COVID-19 were tracked by sequencing TCRalpha and TCRbeta repertoires over time. Two young, previously healthy adult volunteers, one female and one male, were included in the cohort. The full study reports these points: The study covered only a couple of mild cases, and larger cohorts including severe cases with pre-infection samples were considered necessary. The second-wave clones that peaked on day 37 were not confirmed to be SARS-CoV-2 specific. Clones that contracted from day 15 to 85 showed balanced CD4/CD8 phenotypes, whereas a second wave of clones that expanded from day 15 to 37 leaned towards CD4+. Some responding clones were detected in pre-infection memory, which suggested that pre-existing cross-reactive memory T cells had joined the SARS-CoV-2 response. Contracting CD4+ clones were found mainly in CM and EM memory subsets, while CD8+ clones were enriched in EMRA.

The instrument was an Illumina NovaSeq 6000. TCRalpha and TCRbeta cDNA libraries were constructed by 5'RACE with constant-segment primers, with sample barcodes and unique molecular identifiers being introduced. RNA was extracted from every sample with Trizol reagent. Library amplification was performed in two PCR steps, and a second sample barcode and Illumina TruSeq adapters were introduced in the second step. Sequencing of the libraries was done on an Illumina NovaSeq, producing 2 x 150 bp paired-end reads. Turning to the authors' computational methods: Demultiplexing of reads and collapsing into UMI-guided consensus sequences were performed with migec v1.2.7. With mixcr v2.1.11, UMI consensuses were aligned to TRA and TRB V and J templates and assembled into clonotypes. A clonotype was counted as expanded or contracted only when both edgeR and NoisET called the clonotype significant, with the noise models trained on biological replicates. For edgeR calls, the cutoffs were a false discovery rate-adjusted p below 0.01 and a log2 fold-change threshold of 1. As an exploratory analysis of dynamics, max-normalized trajectories of the 1000 most abundant clonotypes were examined by PCA with hierarchical clustering. The CD4 or CD8 phenotype of responding clones was assigned using the separately sequenced CD4+ and CD8+ repertoires. TCRdb cleaned the public reads at Q25 with fastp, built clones with MiXCR and kept in-frame beta chains. Rows with a matching CDR3 protein are joined into one entry that keeps the most common DNA and genes. The authors' filters were not applied to this entry. The sample table records fewer than 450,000 distinct CDR3 sequences; around 21% of these occur just once. Around 12% of the sample is in the top ten clones.

Its CDR3 holds 16 amino acids, cysteine through phenylalanine. Kept here is only the CDR3 DNA, which spans 48 bases and is read in frame from base 1. For this chain, trimming is 1 base at the V end and 2 bases at the J end, and the number of junction bases without a gene match is 10. The germline V gene (reference sequence) sets CDR1 to DFQATT and CDR2 to SNEGSKA. PBMCs were isolated by Ficoll-Paque density gradient centrifugation. Details on this clonotype: Its antigen remains undetermined. Per-base qualities were not stored, and no clone one base away is much larger.

Here the chain combines TRBV20-1 and TRBJ2-7, and 8 junctional nucleotides match TRBD2. This receptor was taken from an adult woman who had mild COVID-19 (a few samples of this study predate the infection). The sample titles of this study are shuffled in the database, so cell type and time point are left out; the donor was told from shared clones. What was sequenced was PBMCs or a T cell subset sorted from them (not recorded which). The sequenced DNA is TGCAGTGCTAGAGGTCCGGCGGGCGGGGGGACCTACGAGCAGTACTTC. Translated, it reads CSARGPAGGGTYEQYF.